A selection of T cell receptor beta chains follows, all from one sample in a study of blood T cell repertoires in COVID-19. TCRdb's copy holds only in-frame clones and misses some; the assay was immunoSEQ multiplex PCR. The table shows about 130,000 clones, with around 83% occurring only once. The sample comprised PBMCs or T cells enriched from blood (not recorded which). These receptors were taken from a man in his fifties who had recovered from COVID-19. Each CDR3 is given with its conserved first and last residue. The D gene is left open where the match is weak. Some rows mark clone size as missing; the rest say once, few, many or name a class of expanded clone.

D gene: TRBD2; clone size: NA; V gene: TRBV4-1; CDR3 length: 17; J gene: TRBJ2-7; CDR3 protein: CASSQGPIAGRRYEQYF; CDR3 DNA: TGCGCCAGCAGCCAGGGACCAATAGCGGGCAGGAGGTACGAGCAGTACTTC
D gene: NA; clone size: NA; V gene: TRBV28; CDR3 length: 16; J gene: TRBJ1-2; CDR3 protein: CASRDLGGVRNYGYTF; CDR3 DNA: TGTGCCAGCAGAGACCTAGGGGGGGTTCGAAACTATGGCTACACCTTC
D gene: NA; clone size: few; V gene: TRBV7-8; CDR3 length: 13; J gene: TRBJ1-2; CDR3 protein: CASTTSGSYGYTF; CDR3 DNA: TGTGCCAGCACCACGTCGGGGTCTTATGGCTACACCTTC
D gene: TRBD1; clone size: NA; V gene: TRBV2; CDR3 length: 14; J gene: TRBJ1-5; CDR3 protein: CASRGQGANQPQHF; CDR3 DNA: TGTGCCAGCAGGGGACAGGGCGCCAATCAGCCCCAGCATTTT
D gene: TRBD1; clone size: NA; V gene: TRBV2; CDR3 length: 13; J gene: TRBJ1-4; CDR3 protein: CASSELRGTGAIF; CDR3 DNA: TGTGCCAGCAGTGAATTGAGGGGGACAGGGGCAATTTTT
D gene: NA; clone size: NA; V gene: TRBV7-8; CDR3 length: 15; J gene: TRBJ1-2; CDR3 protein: CASSAGGSANYGYTF; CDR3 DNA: TGTGCCAGCAGCGCGGGGGGATCCGCTAACTATGGCTACACCTTC
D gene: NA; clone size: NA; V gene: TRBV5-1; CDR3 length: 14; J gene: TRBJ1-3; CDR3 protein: CASSLGSSGNTIYF; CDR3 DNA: TGCGCCAGCAGCTTGGGTAGCTCTGGAAACACCATATATTTT
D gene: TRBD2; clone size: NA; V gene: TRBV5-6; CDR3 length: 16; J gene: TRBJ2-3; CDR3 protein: CASRGLAGEGTDTQYF; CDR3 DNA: TGTGCCAGCAGGGGACTAGCGGGGGAGGGCACAGATACGCAGTATTTT
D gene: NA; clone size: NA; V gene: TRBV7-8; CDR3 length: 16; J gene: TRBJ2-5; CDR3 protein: CASSSHRDSFQETQYF; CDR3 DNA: TGTGCCAGCAGCTCCCATCGGGACTCCTTTCAAGAGACCCAGTACTTC
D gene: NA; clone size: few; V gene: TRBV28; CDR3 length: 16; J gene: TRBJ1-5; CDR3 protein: CASSLSGLAGDQPQHF; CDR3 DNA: TGTGCCAGCAGTTTATCGGGCCTGGCAGGGGATCAGCCCCAGCATTTT